Shown below are 22 T cell receptor beta chains from a single sample sequenced in a study of shared clonotypes between healthy human individuals. Some clones are missing from TCRdb's copy, which holds only in-frame ones; the method was immunoSEQ multiplex PCR. The sample yields 550,000 to 600,000 clones, 95% to 98% seen once. Naive CD8 cells, CD45RO-negative and positively selected for CCR7, excluded terminally differentiated effector memory CD45RA+ cells. Source material: naive CD8+ T cells sorted from blood. These receptors were taken from a man aged 25 to 40 in good health.

The chain joins TRBV7-9 to TRBJ1-1, with D perhaps matching TRBD1 (6 bases). This CDR3 is 13 amino acids long. Germline assignment: CDR1 SEHNR and CDR2 FQNEAQ (reference sequence). V dropped 5 bases and J dropped 3 bases, with 10 bases sitting between them. The CDR3 nucleotides read TGTGCCAGCAGCGAGACAGGATACACTGAAGCTTTCTTT. It specifies CASSETGYTEAFF.

This sequence joins TRBV28 and TRBJ2-5; the D gene could be TRBD1 or TRBD2 (7 bases each). This CDR3 comprises 14 residues. Trimming left V 7 bases short and J 4 bases short, with 16 bases between. Germline V gives CDR1 MDHEN, CDR2 SYDVKM. The CDR3 sequence is CASKTTGRGETQYF. Written as DNA, the CDR3 is TGTGCCAGCAAAACGACAGGGAGGGGAGAGACCCAGTACTTC.

V gene TRBV13 combines with J gene TRBJ2-7; D is uncertain. Germline V gene sequence: CDR1 PRHDT, CDR2 FYEKMQ (reference sequence). The CDR3 contains 12 residues. V gave up 5 bases and J gave up 3 bases, with 8 bases separating them. The CDR3 DNA reads TGTGCCAGCAGCATACCAGGCTACGAGCAGTACTTC. Its protein product is CASSIPGYEQYF.

This chain links TRBV11-2 with TRBJ2-1, with D possibly TRBD1 on 5 matching bases. Trimming stripped 3 bases from V and 5 bases from J, with 11 bases between. CDR3 length equals 14 residues. Germline V lookup: CDR1 SGHAT, CDR2 FQNNGV. The DNA of the CDR3 is TGTGCCAGCAGCTTGGGGCTAGGGGACAATGAGCAGTTCTTC. Protein product: CASSLGLGDNEQFF.

This chain joins TRBV5-1 and TRBJ2-7; no definite D call. This CDR3 is built from 16 residues. The V end was cut by 2 bases, the J end by 3 bases, with 18 bases between. Germline V lookup: CDR1 SGHRS, CDR2 YFSETQ. CDR3 loop: CASSLETGMKLYEQYF. CDR3 nucleotides: TGCGCCAGCAGCTTAGAGACCGGAATGAAGCTCTACGAGCAGTACTTC.

The chain is built from TRBV5-5 and TRBJ2-5; TRBD1 matches at 7 bases. J was trimmed by 3 bases and V by 5 bases; bases with no gene match: 4. Germline V gene lookup returns CDR1 SGHKS and CDR2 YYEKEE (reference sequence). There are 13 residues in the CDR3. The CDR3: CASRGTAKETQYF. CDR3 nucleotide sequence: TGTGCCAGCAGAGGGACAGCAAAAGAGACCCAGTACTTC.

V usage is TRBV20-1 and J usage is TRBJ2-7; no clear D. There are 11 residues in the CDR3. CDR1 is DFQATT and CDR2 is SNEGSKA in the germline V gene (reference sequence). The V end was cut by 5 bases, the J end by 4 bases, with 9 bases between. The CDR3: CSAPVPYEQYF. The CDR3, as DNA: TGCAGTGCTCCGGTGCCTTACGAGCAGTACTTC.

This chain links TRBV5-4 with TRBJ2-7, with D hard to call. CDR1 SGHNT and CDR2 YYREEE come from the germline V gene (reference sequence). V lost 2 bases and J 3 bases, leaving 9 bases between the germline ends. This CDR3 is built from 13 residues. This CDR3 reads CASSFGENYEQYF. The CDR3 nucleotides are TGTGCCAGCAGCTTTGGTGAGAACTACGAGCAGTACTTC.

V and J are TRBV28 and TRBJ2-2; a possible D gene is TRBD2 (6 bases). Trimming left V 3 bases short and J 6 bases short, with 11 bases between. Germline CDR1 reads MDHEN; CDR2 reads SYDVKM. The length of the CDR3 is 14 residues. CDR3 DNA sequence: TGTGCCAGCAGTTTGTCGGGGGTAGCCGGGGAGCTGTTTTTT. Its translation is CASSLSGVAGELFF.

The V gene is TRBV27, the J gene TRBJ2-1; TRBD2 matches at 10 bases. Germline assignment: CDR1 MNHEY and CDR2 SMNVEV (reference sequence). The CDR3 is 16 residues long. Trimming at V came to 3 bases and at J to 5 bases, leaving 7 bases not matched to a gene. CDR3 amino acids: CASSFIPLAGDNEQFF. The CDR3 coding sequence is TGTGCCAGCAGTTTTATCCCTCTAGCGGGAGACAATGAGCAGTTCTTC.

This chain joins TRBV5-4 and TRBJ2-1; TRBD2 matches 7 bases. The CDR3 runs 15 residues. After removal of 2 bases from V and 9 bases from J, the junction contained 11 bases not matched to a gene. The germline CDR1 and CDR2 sequences are SGHNT and YYREEE (reference sequence). CDR3 sequence: CASSLFSGTAGEQFF. The CDR3 coding sequence is TGTGCCAGCAGCTTATTCAGCGGGACCGCCGGTGAGCAGTTCTTC.

The chain joins TRBV21-1 to TRBJ1-4; TRBD1 reflects the table's D call only, with no check against the DNA. TRBV21-1 is a recognized pseudogene. This CDR3 spans 14 amino acids. The CDR3 nucleotides are TGTGCCAGCAGCAAAAGGGACAACGGGGAAAAACTGTTTTTT. Translated: CASSKRDNGEKLFF.

The chain is built from TRBV6-5 and TRBJ2-1; D possibly corresponds to TRBD1 (6 bases). Germline V gene sequence: CDR1 MNHEY, CDR2 SVGAGI. The CDR3 extends over 13 amino acids. Trimming cost V 11 bases and J 4 bases, with 15 bases left between them. This CDR3 is CAASGGAYNEQFF. Here the CDR3 DNA reads TGTGCCGCATCTGGGGGCGCGTACAATGAGCAGTTCTTC.

V usage is TRBV5-1 and J usage is TRBJ2-1; D is unresolved. Germline CDR1 SGHRS, CDR2 YFSETQ. V was shortened by 7 bases and J by 3 bases, with 8 bases between the two germline ends. The CDR3 is made up of 12 amino acids. The CDR3 loop is CASWSYYNEQFF. The CDR3 DNA reads TGCGCCAGCTGGTCGTACTACAATGAGCAGTTCTTC.

J is TRBJ2-1 and V is TRBV7-9; tentatively, D is TRBD2 (5 bases). The germline CDR1 and CDR2 sequences are SEHNR and FQNEAQ (reference sequence). The CDR3 has 14 residues. V lost 6 bases and J 5 bases, leaving 14 bases between the germline ends. As DNA, the CDR3 is TGTGCCAGCAGTCCTCCGGGATCCAACAATGAGCAGTTCTTC. Residues: CASSPPGSNNEQFF.

The rearrangement links TRBV7-9 to TRBJ2-7; no clear D gene. Per germline, CDR1 SEHNR and CDR2 FQNEAQ (reference sequence). CDR3 length: 11 amino acids. V was clipped by 5 bases and J by 3 bases, with 5 bases between them. CDR3 nucleotide sequence: TGTGCCAGCAGCGAAAACTACGAGCAGTACTTC. This codes for CASSENYEQYF.

The chain employs TRBV11-2 and TRBJ1-4; 7 nucleotides match TRBD1. J was trimmed by 5 bases and V by 5 bases; bases with no gene match: 5. The germline CDR1 and CDR2 sequences are SGHAT and FQNNGV. The CDR3 runs 14 residues. The CDR3 loop is CASSQRDRNEKLFF. The CDR3, as DNA: TGTGCCAGCAGCCAACGGGACAGAAATGAAAAACTGTTTTTT.

This clone has a single count. The chain employs TRBV29-1 and TRBJ2-2, with D maybe TRBD1 (5 bases). This CDR3 region has 14 residues. Germline V lookup: CDR1 SQVTM, CDR2 ANQGSEA. The V end was cut by 0 bases, the J end by 2 bases, with 7 bases between. The CDR3 bases are TGCAGCGTTGAAGAGACAGTAAACACCGGGGAGCTGTTTTTT. It translates to CSVEETVNTGELFF.

The chain links TRBV5-1 to TRBJ1-1, with D unclear. Trimming shortened V by 4 bases and J by 2 bases, and 9 bases separated the two germline ends. From germline, CDR1 is SGHRS and CDR2 YFSETQ. This CDR3 is 13 amino acids long. The CDR3 protein is CASSQRDNTEAFF. The CDR3 DNA follows: TGCGCCAGCAGCCAAAGAGACAACACTGAAGCTTTCTTT.

The CDR3 spells CAISESPSGLAGLFHNEQFF. The CDR3 nucleotides are TGTGCCATCAGTGAGTCCCCCAGCGGACTAGCGGGATTGTTTCACAATGAGCAGTTCTTC. This sequence joins TRBV10-3 and TRBJ2-1; TRBD2 matches 12 bases. This CDR3 region has 20 residues. Germline V gives CDR1 ENHRY, CDR2 SYGVKD. Trimming took 0 bases from V and 5 from J; bases not matched to a gene: 14.

The gene calls are TRBV7-6 and TRBJ2-7; D remains unclear. Germline assignment: CDR1 SGHVS and CDR2 FNYEAQ. The V end was cut by 0 bases, the J end by 3 bases, with 9 bases between. This CDR3 contains 14 residues. CDR3: CASSLAHGSYEQYF. DNA of the CDR3: TGTGCCAGCAGCTTAGCGCACGGCAGCTACGAGCAGTACTTC.

The gene calls are TRBV9 and TRBJ2-1; D may be TRBD2 (6 bases). CDR3 length equals 13 residues. The germline gives CDR1 SGDLS, CDR2 YYNGEE. V lost 3 bases, J lost 7 bases, and 11 bases lay in between. CDR3: CASSAGGINEQFF. In DNA, the CDR3 is TGTGCCAGCAGCGCTGGCGGGATTAATGAGCAGTTCTTC.